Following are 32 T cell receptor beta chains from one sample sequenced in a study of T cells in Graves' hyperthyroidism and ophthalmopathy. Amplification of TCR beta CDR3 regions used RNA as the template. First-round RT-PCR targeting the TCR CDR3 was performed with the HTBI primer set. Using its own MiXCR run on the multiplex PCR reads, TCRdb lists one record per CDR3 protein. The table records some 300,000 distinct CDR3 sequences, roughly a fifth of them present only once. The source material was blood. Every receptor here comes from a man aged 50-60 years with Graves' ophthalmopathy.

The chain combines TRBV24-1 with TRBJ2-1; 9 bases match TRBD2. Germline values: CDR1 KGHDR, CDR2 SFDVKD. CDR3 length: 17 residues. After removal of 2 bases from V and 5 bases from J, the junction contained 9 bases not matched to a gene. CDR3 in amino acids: CATSDSKAGGVNNEQFF. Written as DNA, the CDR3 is TGTGCCACCAGTGATTCAAAAGCGGGAGGTGTGAACAATGAGCAGTTCTTC.

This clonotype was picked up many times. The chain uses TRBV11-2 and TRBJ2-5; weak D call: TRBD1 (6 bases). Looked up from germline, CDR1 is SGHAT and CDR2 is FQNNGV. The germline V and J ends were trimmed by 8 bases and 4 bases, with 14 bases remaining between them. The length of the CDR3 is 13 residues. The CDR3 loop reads CASERPGAETQYF. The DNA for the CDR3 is TGTGCCAGCGAACGTCCAGGGGCAGAGACCCAGTACTTC.

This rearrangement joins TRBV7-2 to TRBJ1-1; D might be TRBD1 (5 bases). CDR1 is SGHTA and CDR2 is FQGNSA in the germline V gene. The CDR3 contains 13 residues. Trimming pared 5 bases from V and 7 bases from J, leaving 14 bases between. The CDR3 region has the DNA TGTGCCAGCAGCGCACGACAGTGGGGTGAAGCTTTCTTT. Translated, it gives CASSARQWGEAFF.

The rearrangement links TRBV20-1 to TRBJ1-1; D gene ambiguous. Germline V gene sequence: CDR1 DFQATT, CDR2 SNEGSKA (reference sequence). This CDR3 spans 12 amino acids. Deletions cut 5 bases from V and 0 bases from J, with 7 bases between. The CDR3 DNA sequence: TGCAGTGCTCCTGGCATGAACACTGAAGCTTTCTTT. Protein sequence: CSAPGMNTEAFF.

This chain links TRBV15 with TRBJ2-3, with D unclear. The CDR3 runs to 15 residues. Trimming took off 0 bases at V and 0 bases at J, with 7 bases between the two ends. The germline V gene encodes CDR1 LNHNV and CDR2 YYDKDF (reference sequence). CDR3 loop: CATSRDGQSTDTQYF. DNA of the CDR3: TGTGCCACCAGCAGAGATGGGCAGAGCACAGATACGCAGTATTTT.

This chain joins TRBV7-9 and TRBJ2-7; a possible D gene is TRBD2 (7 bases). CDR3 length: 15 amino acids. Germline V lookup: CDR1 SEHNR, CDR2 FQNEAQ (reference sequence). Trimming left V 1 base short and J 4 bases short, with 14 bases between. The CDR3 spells CASSLEGGGPYEQYF. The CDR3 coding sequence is TGTGCCAGCAGCTTAGAGGGGGGAGGGCCTTACGAGCAGTACTTC.

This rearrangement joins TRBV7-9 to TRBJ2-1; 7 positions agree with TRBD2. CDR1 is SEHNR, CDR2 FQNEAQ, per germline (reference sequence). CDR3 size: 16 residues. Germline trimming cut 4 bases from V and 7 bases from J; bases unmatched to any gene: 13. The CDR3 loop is CASSSFSAGEGNEQFF. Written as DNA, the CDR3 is TGTGCCAGCAGCTCGTTTTCGGCGGGAGAAGGAAATGAGCAGTTCTTC.

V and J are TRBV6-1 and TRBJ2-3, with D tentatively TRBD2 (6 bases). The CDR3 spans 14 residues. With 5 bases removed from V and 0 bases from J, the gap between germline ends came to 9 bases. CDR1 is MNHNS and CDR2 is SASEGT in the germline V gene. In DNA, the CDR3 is TGTGCCAGCAGTATAGCGGTGAGCACAGATACGCAGTATTTT. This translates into CASSIAVSTDTQYF.

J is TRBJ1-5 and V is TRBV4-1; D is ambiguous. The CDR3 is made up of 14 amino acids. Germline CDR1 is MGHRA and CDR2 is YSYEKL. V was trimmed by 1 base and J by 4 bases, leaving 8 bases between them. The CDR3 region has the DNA TGCGCCAGCAGCCAAGTGACAACTAATCAGCCCCAGCATTTT. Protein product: CASSQVTTNQPQHF.

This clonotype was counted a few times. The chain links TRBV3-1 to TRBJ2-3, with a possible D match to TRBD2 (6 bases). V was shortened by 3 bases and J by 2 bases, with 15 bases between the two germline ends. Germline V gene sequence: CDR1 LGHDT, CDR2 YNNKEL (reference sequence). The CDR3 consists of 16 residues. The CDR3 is CASSHPGLTNTDTQYF. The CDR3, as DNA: TGTGCCAGCAGCCACCCGGGACTGACAAACACAGATACGCAGTATTTT.

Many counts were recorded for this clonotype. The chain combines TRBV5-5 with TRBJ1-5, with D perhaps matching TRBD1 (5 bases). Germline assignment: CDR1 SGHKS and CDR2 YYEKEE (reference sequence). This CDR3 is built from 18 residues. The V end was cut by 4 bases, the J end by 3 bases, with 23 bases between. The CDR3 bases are TGTGCCAGCAGCGTCGTGGCGGGGGGACCCTCGGTCAATCAGCCCCAGCATTTT. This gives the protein CASSVVAGGPSVNQPQHF.

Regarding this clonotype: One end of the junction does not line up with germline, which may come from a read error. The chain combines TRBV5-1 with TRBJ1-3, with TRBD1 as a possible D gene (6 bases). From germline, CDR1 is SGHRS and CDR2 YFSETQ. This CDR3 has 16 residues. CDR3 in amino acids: CASSRGGGNSGSTIYF. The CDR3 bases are TGCGCCAGCAGCCGAGGGGGGGGTAACTCTGGAAGCACCATATATTTT.

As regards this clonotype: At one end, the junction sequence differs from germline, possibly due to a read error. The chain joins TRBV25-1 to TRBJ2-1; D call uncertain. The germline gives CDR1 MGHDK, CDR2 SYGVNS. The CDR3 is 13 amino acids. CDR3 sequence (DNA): TGTGCCAGCAGCGAATTACTTTACAATGAGCAGTTCTTC. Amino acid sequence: CASSELLYNEQFF.

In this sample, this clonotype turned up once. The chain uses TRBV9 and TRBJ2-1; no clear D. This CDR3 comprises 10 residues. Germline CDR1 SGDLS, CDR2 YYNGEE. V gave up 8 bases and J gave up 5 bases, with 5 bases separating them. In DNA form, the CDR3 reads TGTGCCAGTCCGGACAATGAGCAGTTCTTC. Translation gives CASPDNEQFF.

CDR3 nucleotides: TGTGCCTGGGAAGGGCAGACAATGAACACTGAAGCTTTCTTT. Amino acid sequence: CAWEGQTMNTEAFF. The chain is built from TRBV30 and TRBJ1-1, with unresolved D. The CDR3 length is 14 residues. CDR1 GTSNPN and CDR2 SVGIG come from the germline V gene (reference sequence). V was shortened by 5 bases and J by 0 bases, with 13 bases between the two germline ends.

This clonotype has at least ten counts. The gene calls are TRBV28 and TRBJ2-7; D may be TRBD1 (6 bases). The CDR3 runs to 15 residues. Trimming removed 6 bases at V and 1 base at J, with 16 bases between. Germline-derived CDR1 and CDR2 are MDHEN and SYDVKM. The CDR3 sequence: CASRPGQKVSYEQYF. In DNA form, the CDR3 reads TGTGCCAGCAGACCGGGACAAAAGGTATCCTACGAGCAGTACTTC.

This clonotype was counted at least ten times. CDR3 nucleotide sequence: TGTGCCAGCATCGCGGTTTCGGGAGTTCGGTATTCACCCCTCCACTTT. Translation: CASIAVSGVRYSPLHF. The gene calls are TRBV28 and TRBJ1-6, with D unresolved. Trimming removed 7 bases at V and 8 bases at J, with 21 bases between. Looked up from germline, CDR1 is MDHEN and CDR2 is SYDVKM. The CDR3 spans 16 residues.

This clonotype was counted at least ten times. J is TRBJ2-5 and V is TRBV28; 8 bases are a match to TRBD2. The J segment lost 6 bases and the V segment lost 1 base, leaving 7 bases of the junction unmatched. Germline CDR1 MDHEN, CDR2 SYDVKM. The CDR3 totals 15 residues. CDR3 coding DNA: TGTGCCAGCAGTTTATCTCAGCGGGAGACTAAGACCCAGTACTTC. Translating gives CASSLSQRETKTQYF.

The chain's CDR3 is CASSVGGGTEQYF. In DNA form, the CDR3 reads TGTGCCAGCAGCGTAGGAGGGGGAACCGAGCAGTACTTC. The chain recombines TRBV9 with TRBJ2-7, with D maybe TRBD1 (6 bases). The V gene lost 0 bases and the J gene lost 6 bases, with 10 bases spanning the gap. Germline-derived CDR1 and CDR2 are SGDLS and YYNGEE. This CDR3 region has 13 residues.

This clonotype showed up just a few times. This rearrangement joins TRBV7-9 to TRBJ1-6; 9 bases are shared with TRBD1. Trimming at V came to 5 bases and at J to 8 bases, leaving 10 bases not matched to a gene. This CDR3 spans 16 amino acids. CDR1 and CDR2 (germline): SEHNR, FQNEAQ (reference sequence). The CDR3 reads CASSLSTGGSDSPLHF. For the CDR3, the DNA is TGTGCCAGCAGCCTTAGTACAGGGGGCTCTGATTCACCCCTCCACTTT.

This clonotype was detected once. The CDR3 sequence is CASSLWGSTDTQYF. In DNA form, the CDR3 reads TGTGCCAGCAGCTTATGGGGGAGCACAGATACGCAGTATTTT. The chain couples TRBV7-2 to TRBJ2-3; D possibly matches TRBD1 or TRBD2 (5 bases each). The CDR3 has 14 residues. V was clipped by 2 bases and J by 0 bases, with 6 bases between them. Germline-derived CDR1 and CDR2 are SGHTA and FQGNSA.

This chain's CDR3 is CASSYSMGPKNIQYF. In nucleotides, the CDR3 is TGTGCCAGCAGTTACTCGATGGGTCCCAAAAACATTCAGTACTTC. This rearrangement joins TRBV6-5 to TRBJ2-4, with D uncertain. CDR3 length: 15 residues. Germline V gene sequence: CDR1 MNHEY, CDR2 SVGAGI. Trimming left V 0 bases short and J 2 bases short, with 8 bases between.

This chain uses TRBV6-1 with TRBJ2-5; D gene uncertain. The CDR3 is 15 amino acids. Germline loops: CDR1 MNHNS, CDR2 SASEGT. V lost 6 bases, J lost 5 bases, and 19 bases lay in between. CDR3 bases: TGTGCCAGCAGACCATCAATCCAGAGGCTGGAGACCCAGTACTTC. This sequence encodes CASRPSIQRLETQYF.

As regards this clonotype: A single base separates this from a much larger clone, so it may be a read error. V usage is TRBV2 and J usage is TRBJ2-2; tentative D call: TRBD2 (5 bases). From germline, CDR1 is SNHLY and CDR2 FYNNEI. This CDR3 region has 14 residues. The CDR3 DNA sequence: TGTGCCAGCAGTGAAACGGGAAGCTACGGGGAGCTGTCTTTT. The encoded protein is CASSETGSYGELSF.

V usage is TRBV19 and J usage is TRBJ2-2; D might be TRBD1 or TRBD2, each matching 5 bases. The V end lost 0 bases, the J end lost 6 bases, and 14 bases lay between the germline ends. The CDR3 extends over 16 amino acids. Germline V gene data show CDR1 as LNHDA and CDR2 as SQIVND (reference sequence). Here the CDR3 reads CASSIDSGRLAGELFF. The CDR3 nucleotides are TGTGCCAGTAGTATAGACTCGGGACGGTTGGCCGGGGAGCTGTTTTTT.

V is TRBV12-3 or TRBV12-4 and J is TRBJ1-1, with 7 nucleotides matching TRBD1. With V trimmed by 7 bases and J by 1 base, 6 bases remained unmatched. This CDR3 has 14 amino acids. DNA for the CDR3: TGTGCCAGCACCGCGGACAGGCAGAACACTGAAGCTTTCTTT. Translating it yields CASTADRQNTEAFF.

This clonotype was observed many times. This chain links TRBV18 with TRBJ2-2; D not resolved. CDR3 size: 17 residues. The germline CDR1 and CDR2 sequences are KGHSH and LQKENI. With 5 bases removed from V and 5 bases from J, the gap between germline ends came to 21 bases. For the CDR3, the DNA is TGTGCCAGCTCATTGAAACGTGTCACAGAGAATACCGGGGAGCTGTTTTTT. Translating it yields CASSLKRVTENTGELFF.

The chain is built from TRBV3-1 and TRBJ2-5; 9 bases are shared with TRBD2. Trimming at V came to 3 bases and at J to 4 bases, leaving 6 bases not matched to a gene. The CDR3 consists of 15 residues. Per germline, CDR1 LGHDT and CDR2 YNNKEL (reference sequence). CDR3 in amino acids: CASSQREGRGETQYF. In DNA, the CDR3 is TGTGCCAGCAGCCAGCGGGAGGGCCGAGGAGAGACCCAGTACTTC.

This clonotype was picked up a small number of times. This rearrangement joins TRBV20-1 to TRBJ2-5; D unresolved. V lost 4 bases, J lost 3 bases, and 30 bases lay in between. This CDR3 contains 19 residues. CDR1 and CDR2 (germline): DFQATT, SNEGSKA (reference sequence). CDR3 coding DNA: TGCAGTGCTATAATTTCGATTCTCTCCCGAACAGCGAGTGAAGAGACCCAGTACTTC. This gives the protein CSAIISILSRTASEETQYF.

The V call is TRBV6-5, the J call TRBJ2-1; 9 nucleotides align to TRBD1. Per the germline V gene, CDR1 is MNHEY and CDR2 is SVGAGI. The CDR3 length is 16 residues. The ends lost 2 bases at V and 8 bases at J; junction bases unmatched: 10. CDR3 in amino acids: CASSYDSTGGWDEQFF. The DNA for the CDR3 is TGTGCCAGCAGTTACGACTCTACAGGGGGCTGGGATGAGCAGTTCTTC.

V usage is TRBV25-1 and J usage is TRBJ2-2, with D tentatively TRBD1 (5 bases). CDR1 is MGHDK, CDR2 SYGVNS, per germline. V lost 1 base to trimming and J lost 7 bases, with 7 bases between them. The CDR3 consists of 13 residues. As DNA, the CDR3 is TGTGCCAGCAGTGAATTAGGGGTCGGGGAGCTGTTTTTT. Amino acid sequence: CASSELGVGELFF.

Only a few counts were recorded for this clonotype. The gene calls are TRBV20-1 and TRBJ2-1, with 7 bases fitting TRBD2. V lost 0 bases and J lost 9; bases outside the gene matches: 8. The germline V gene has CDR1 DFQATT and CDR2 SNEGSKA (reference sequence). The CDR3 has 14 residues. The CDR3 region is CSAREGGGDGEQFF. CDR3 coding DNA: TGCAGTGCTAGAGAGGGGGGAGGGGACGGTGAGCAGTTCTTC.